These 6 T cell receptor beta chains were all obtained from the same sample, sequenced in a study of CD8+ T cells in alopecia areata. cDNA prepared by RNA extraction and subsequent reverse transcription served as the template for sequencing. Clones were sequenced by immunoSEQ multiplex PCR, and TCRdb holds only the in-frame ones, with some missing. The sample shows around 270,000 clones, nearly 60% of them seen only once. Treatment given: oral pan-JAK inhibitor, 5-10 mg twice daily. The sample here was CD4+ T cells sorted from blood, taken at week 24, from a patient treated with tofacitinib. These receptors were collected from a human donor with alopecia areata.

As concerns this clone: Other nucleotide sequences in the sample specify the same CDR3. The J gene is TRBJ1-5, the V gene TRBV30; D perhaps matches TRBD1 (5 bases). The CDR3 length is 13 residues. V was pared by 3 bases and J by 5 bases, with 11 bases between. Germline assignment: CDR1 GTSNPN and CDR2 SVGIG (reference sequence). CDR3 sequence reads: CAWSAGRDQPQHF. CDR3 coding DNA: TGTGCCTGGAGCGCAGGGAGGGATCAGCCCCAGCATTTT.

The chain recombines TRBV7-2 with TRBJ2-1; possibly TRBD1 for D (7 bases). The germline CDR1 and CDR2 sequences are SGHTA and FQGNSA. Trimming shortened V by 7 bases and J by 1 base, and 14 bases separated the two germline ends. This CDR3 contains 15 residues. The CDR3 coding sequence is TGTGCCAGCACCCCTCCAGGGGGGTCCTACAATGAGCAGTTCTTC. As protein: CASTPPGGSYNEQFF.

This rearrangement joins TRBV30 to TRBJ1-1; 9 bases are shared with TRBD1. This CDR3 is built from 16 residues. CDR1 and CDR2 (germline): GTSNPN, SVGIG (reference sequence). V shed 3 bases, J shed 10 bases, and the junction held 18 bases outside the gene matches. CDR3: CAWSLLSGTGSGAAFF. Written as DNA, the CDR3 is TGTGCCTGGAGCCTCCTGTCCGGGACAGGGTCGGGGGCAGCTTTCTTT.

In this sample, this clone turned up a few times. This chain connects TRBV2 to TRBJ1-6; possible D gene TRBD1, 6 bases. CDR3 length: 16 residues. The V gene's germline CDR1 is SNHLY and CDR2 FYNNEI. Trimming took 6 bases from V and 5 from J, leaving 17 bases between them. CDR3 coding DNA: TGTGCCAGCAGCCCACAGGGAGGACCGAATAATTCACCCCTCCACTTT. Its protein is CASSPQGGPNNSPLHF.

The rearrangement joins TRBV4-2 to TRBJ2-5, with D possibly being TRBD2 (7 bases). The CDR3 sequence is 17 residues long. The germline V gene has CDR1 LGHNA and CDR2 YNFKEQ. V gave up 1 base and J gave up 5 bases, with 20 bases separating them. DNA for the CDR3: TGTGCCAGCAGCCAAGGGTTTCGGTCTGGCGGGGGCGAGACCCAGTACTTC. This gives the protein CASSQGFRSGGGETQYF.

This clone was counted only a few times. This sequence joins TRBV18 and TRBJ2-1, with D possibly being TRBD2 (5 bases). This CDR3 region has 15 residues. Per the germline V gene, CDR1 is KGHSH and CDR2 is LQKENI. V lost 3 bases and J lost 2, with 11 bases in between. The CDR3 here is CASSPSRDTYNEQFF. As DNA, the CDR3 is TGTGCCAGCTCACCGTCGAGGGATACCTACAATGAGCAGTTCTTC.